This entry is about one T cell receptor (beta chain). The antigen is unknown. This specimen belongs to a study of T cells after yellow fever vaccination. Study-wide results and limits: Subsequent booster samples again held most clones from primary vaccination (96% CD4, about 85% CD8). Bulk-population clonotypes that are abundant could appear as contaminants in FACS-sorted repertoires.

TCRdb re-analysed the 5' RACE reads in MiXCR, keeping a single row per CDR3 protein. This table holds over 250,000 distinct CDR3 sequences, roughly 4.3% found once. CDR3 size: 16 residues. V lost 0 bases to trimming and J lost 5 bases; unmatched junction nucleotides: 5. Germline assignment: CDR1 LGHNA and CDR2 YSLEER. The starting material was PBMCs, obtained 5 days after the yellow fever booster vaccination. V and J are TRBV4-3 and TRBJ1-5; 9 nucleotides match TRBD1. The origin of this receptor is a man aged 18 to 30 who received the YFV17D yellow fever vaccine. The CDR3 spells CASSQEHRGLDQPQHF. In nucleotides, the CDR3 is TGCGCCAGCAGCCAAGAACACAGGGGGCTGGATCAGCCCCAGCATTTT.